These 15 T cell receptor beta chains originate from one sample sequenced in a study of cytomegalovirus exposure and HLA in healthy donors. With 60 Vbeta and 13 Jbeta primers, the PCR was carried out. Produced via immunoSEQ multiplex PCR; TCRdb's table is partial and in-frame only. The profile shows fewer than 120,000 clones, approximately 86% of them singletons. Specimen: PBMCs. Receptors originate from a man in his forties in good health and CMV-seronegative.

The V and J genes are TRBV19 and TRBJ1-4, with 7 bases identical to TRBD1. CDR3 length: 18 amino acids. J was trimmed by 6 bases and V by 1 base; bases with no gene match: 14. CDR1 is LNHDA and CDR2 is SQIVND in the germline V gene (reference sequence). CDR3 region: CASSIALIGGQEDEKLFF. CDR3 sequence (DNA): TGTGCCAGTAGTATAGCCCTTATAGGTGGACAGGAGGATGAAAAACTGTTTTTT.

This clone has a handful of counts. The chain uses TRBV4-2 and TRBJ1-1; TRBD1 matches at 8 bases. Trimming took 4 bases from V and 5 from J; bases not matched to a gene: 9. The CDR3 covers 15 residues. Looked up from germline, CDR1 is LGHNA and CDR2 is YNFKEQ. Written as DNA, the CDR3 is TGTGCCAGCAGCCCACGACAGGGGATGAGTACTGAAGCTTTCTTT. Amino acids: CASSPRQGMSTEAFF.

The chain employs TRBV6-5 and TRBJ2-1; no clear D gene. Per germline, CDR1 MNHEY and CDR2 SVGAGI. V was trimmed by 6 bases and J by 6 bases, leaving 9 bases between them. This CDR3 region has 12 residues. In DNA form, the CDR3 reads TGTGCCAGCAGCGGCTCTAGCAATGAGCAGTTCTTC. Translated, it gives CASSGSSNEQFF.

This chain uses TRBV27 with TRBJ2-1; the match to TRBD2 covers 9 bases. Germline V gene sequence: CDR1 MNHEY, CDR2 SMNVEV (reference sequence). The V segment lost 6 bases and the J segment 10 bases; nucleotides outside the gene matches: 13. This CDR3 region has 15 residues. DNA for the CDR3: TGTGCCAGCAGCCCGCCGGGCGGGGGGGCTAGGGAGCAGTTCTTC. Its translation is CASSPPGGGAREQFF.

The CDR3 bases are TGTGCCAGCGGCCGGGACAACTTCTCTGGGGCCAACGTCCTGACTTTC. Its translation is CASGRDNFSGANVLTF. J is TRBJ2-6 and V is TRBV2; maybe TRBD1 (6 bases). The V end lost 8 bases, the J end lost 0 bases, and 14 bases lay between the germline ends. This CDR3 spans 16 amino acids. Germline values: CDR1 SNHLY, CDR2 FYNNEI.

The V and J genes are TRBV7-2 and TRBJ1-1, with 7 bases that match TRBD1. Trimming at V came to 3 bases and at J to 4 bases, leaving 5 bases not matched to a gene. Germline V gives CDR1 SGHTA, CDR2 FQGNSA. The CDR3 extends over 14 amino acids. The CDR3 spells CASSFKGGVTEAFF. The CDR3 DNA is TGTGCCAGCAGCTTTAAAGGGGGCGTCACTGAAGCTTTCTTT. The variable domain in full, with the rest retrieved from reference TRBV7-2 and TRBJ1-1, is GAGVSQSPSNKVTEKGKDVELRCDPISGHTALYWYRQSLGQGLEFLIYFQGNSAPDKSGLPSDRFSAERTGGSVSTLTIQRTQQEDSAVYLCASSFKGGVTEAFFGQGTRLTVV.

The V call is TRBV6-5, the J call TRBJ2-7; TRBD1 is a possible D gene (6 bases). Trimming cost V 6 bases and J 3 bases, with 18 bases left between them. Germline V gives CDR1 MNHEY, CDR2 SVGAGI. This CDR3 has 15 amino acids. The CDR3 DNA reads as TGTGCCAGCAGGTCTGGGGGCTTGGAGCTCTACGAGCAGTACTTC. This translates into CASRSGGLELYEQYF.

This clone appeared a few times. CDR3 bases: TGTGCCAGCAGCGTAGCGGGACAGTACAATGAGCAGTTCTTC. Its translation is CASSVAGQYNEQFF. J is TRBJ2-1 and V is TRBV9; 7 bases match TRBD1. CDR3 length: 14 residues. CDR1 SGDLS and CDR2 YYNGEE come from the germline V gene. The trim removed 0 bases at V and 4 bases at J, leaving 1 base unmatched.

This clone was found once. The chain joins TRBV7-2 to TRBJ2-2; tentative D call: TRBD2 (6 bases). The CDR3 extends over 15 amino acids. CDR1 is SGHTA, CDR2 FQGNSA, per germline. Between the trimmed V and J ends, which lost 6 bases and 2 bases, there was a span of 13 bases. As DNA, the CDR3 is TGTGCCAGCAGTTCCGGGACTGTTAACACCGGGGAGCTGTTTTTT. It is translated as CASSSGTVNTGELFF.

The gene calls are TRBV5-1 and TRBJ2-3, with D possibly TRBD2 on 5 matching bases. V lost 7 bases and J 7 bases, leaving 13 bases between the germline ends. This CDR3 is 12 amino acids long. Germline V gene data show CDR1 as SGHRS and CDR2 as YFSETQ. The CDR3 bases are TGCGCCAGCGCCCAAACGGGGAATACGCAGTATTTT. Translating gives CASAQTGNTQYF. Filled out from reference TRBV5-1 and TRBJ2-3, the complete variable domain reads KAGVTQTPRYLIKTRGQQVTLSCSPISGHRSVSWYQQTPGQGLQFLFEYFSETQRNKGNFPGRFSGRQFSNSRSEMNVSTLELGDSALYLCASAQTGNTQYFGPGTRLTVL.

This clone was seen once. V usage is TRBV25-1 and J usage is TRBJ2-3, with 10 bases identical to TRBD1. Germline CDR1 reads MGHDK; CDR2 reads SYGVNS. With 3 bases clipped from V and 3 bases from J, the junction kept 0 bases outside the gene matches. This CDR3 is built from 14 residues. CDR3 nucleotide sequence: TGTGCCAGCAGTGAGGGACAGGGGACAGATACGCAGTATTTT. This translates into CASSEGQGTDTQYF. The full variable domain, its missing parts supplied by reference TRBV25-1 and TRBJ2-3, is EADIYQTPRYLVIGTGKKITLECSQTMGHDKMYWYQQDPGMELHLIHYSYGVNSTEKGDLSSESTVSRIRTEHFPLTLESARPSHTSQYLCASSEGQGTDTQYFGPGTRLTVL.

The chain employs TRBV10-3 and TRBJ1-1; 9 bases are shared with TRBD1. J was trimmed by 4 bases and V by 6 bases; bases with no gene match: 6. The CDR3 sequence is 14 residues long. CDR1 ENHRY and CDR2 SYGVKD come from the germline V gene. CDR3 nucleotides: TGTGCCATCAGGGACAGGGGCCAGGGCACTGAAGCTTTCTTT. Translating it yields CAIRDRGQGTEAFF.

V and J are TRBV6-6 and TRBJ2-1; TRBD1 aligns across 7 bases. The CDR3 is 16 residues long. Per the germline V gene, CDR1 is MNHNY and CDR2 is SVGAGI (reference sequence). V lost 4 bases, J lost 2 bases, and 8 bases stayed unmatched. The CDR3 DNA is TGTGCCAGCAGTTCTCTCGGGGACAGCCCCTACAATGAGCAGTTCTTC. Its translation is CASSSLGDSPYNEQFF.

The chain employs TRBV6-1 and TRBJ2-7, with 9 bases identical to TRBD1. Germline V gives CDR1 MNHNS, CDR2 SASEGT. V was clipped by 6 bases and J by 6 bases; unmatched bases: 12. This CDR3 has 15 residues. As DNA, the CDR3 is TGTGCCAGCAGGACCGTACAGGGGGCCCTAGGCGAGCAGTACTTC. Its protein is CASRTVQGALGEQYF.

The chain has TRBV2 and TRBJ1-4, with 12 bases that match TRBD1. The V gene end was trimmed by 5 bases and the J gene end by 8 bases; junction bases not matched to a gene: 3. This CDR3 spans 14 amino acids. CDR1 and CDR2 from the germline V gene are SNHLY and FYNNEI. The CDR3 DNA sequence: TGTGCCAGCAGTAGGGACAGGGGGCGCGAAAAACTGTTTTTT. It encodes CASSRDRGREKLFF. Based on the CDR3 plus reference TRBV2 and TRBJ1-4, the full variable domain is EPEVTQTPSHQVTQMGQEVILRCVPISNHLYFYWYRQILGQKVEFLVSFYNNEISEKSEIFDDQFSVERPDGSNFTLKIRSTKLEDSAMYFCASSRDRGREKLFFGSGTQLSVL.